Listed below are T cell receptor beta chains from one sample, sequenced in a study of human T cells and chemical hapten exposure. TCRdb analysed the RACE reads with MiXCR anew, one entry per CDR3 protein. The sample carries 190,000 or so distinct CDR3 sequences, almost 30% recorded once. The sequencing here drew on whole blood, taken in connection with sensitization to the hapten diphenylcyclopropenone (DPC). Receptors were obtained from a woman aged 30 to 39 with alopecia areata. Some clones in this sample may be carry-over from other donors' samples. Both conserved end residues are part of each CDR3. A D gene is named only where the DNA matches it firmly. Expanded clones are given a class, and other clones once, few, many or no size at all.

>NA|TRBJ1-2|TRBV4-2|16|NA
CASSQDPGRDGYGYTF
TGTGCCAGCAGCCAAGATCCGGGCAGGGACGGCTATGGCTACACCTTC
>NA|TRBJ1-3|TRBV7-9|15|NA
CASSLVGFSGNTIYF
TGTGCCAGCAGCTTAGTTGGCTTCTCTGGAAACACCATATATTTT
>NA|TRBJ1-2|TRBV21-1|14|NA
CASSKDRVDYGYTF
TGTGCCAGCAGCAAAGACAGGGTTGACTATGGCTACACCTTC
>NA|TRBJ2-1|TRBV3-1|13|few
CASSQGSVNEQFF
TGTGCCAGCAGCCAAGGGTCGGTCAATGAGCAGTTCTTC
>NA|TRBJ1-4|TRBV20-1|13|NA
CSAPGQGNEKLFF
TGCAGTGCTCCGGGCCAGGGGAATGAAAAACTGTTTTTT
>NA|TRBJ2-7|TRBV19|14|NA
CASSPRPGRDEQYF
TGTGCCAGTAGTCCCCGCCCCGGGCGGGACGAGCAGTACTTC
>NA|TRBJ1-4|TRBV28|15|NA
CASSLVASTNEKLFF
TGTGCCAGCAGTTTAGTAGCATCAACTAATGAAAAACTGTTTTTT
>NA|TRBJ1-1|TRBV7-2|13|NA
CASLRLPSTEAFF
TGTGCCAGCCTCAGACTCCCGAGCACTGAAGCTTTCTTT
>NA|TRBJ2-1|TRBV3-1|11|few
CASARSNEQFF
TGTGCCAGCGCGCGGAGTAATGAGCAGTTCTTC
>TRBD2|TRBJ2-2|TRBV29-1|14|NA
CSVPREGRAGELFF
TGCAGCGTTCCCCGGGAGGGTCGAGCCGGGGAGCTGTTTTTT
>TRBD1|TRBJ2-5|TRBV29-1|13|NA
CSVRGQTQETQYF
TGCAGCGTTCGGGGACAGACACAAGAGACCCAGTACTTC
>TRBD2|TRBJ2-7|TRBV28|15|NA
CASRTTSGSLYEQYF
TGTGCCAGTAGGACGACTAGCGGGAGTTTGTACGAGCAGTACTTC
>NA|TRBJ1-2|TRBV4-3|16|NA
CASSQDQGWDNYGYTF
TGCGCCAGCAGCCAAGATCAGGGTTGGGATAACTATGGCTACACCTTC
>TRBD2|TRBJ2-1|TRBV30|16|NA
CAWSAGLAGGVNEQFF
TGTGCCTGGAGTGCGGGACTAGCGGGAGGGGTCAATGAGCAGTTCTTC
>NA|TRBJ2-5|TRBV7-2|14|once
CASSSEPGRETQYF
TGTGCCAGCAGCTCAGAGCCGGGTAGAGAGACCCAGTACTTC
>TRBD1|TRBJ1-1|TRBV29-1|13|NA
CSVAEDRATEAFF
TGCAGCGTTGCGGAGGACAGGGCAACTGAAGCTTTCTTT
>TRBD2|TRBJ2-3|TRBV12-5|15|NA
CASGSGLASTDTQYF
TGTGCTAGTGGCTCGGGACTAGCGAGCACAGATACGCAGTATTTT
>NA|TRBJ2-5|TRBV28|13|few
CASRDSNQETQYF
TGTGCCAGCAGAGACAGTAACCAAGAGACCCAGTACTTC
>NA|TRBJ2-7|TRBV29-1|12|NA
CSVGSGSYEQYF
TGCAGCGTTGGAAGCGGGTCATACGAGCAGTACTTC
>NA|TRBJ2-1|TRBV4-3|14|NA
CASSQDLLANEQFF
TGCGCCAGCAGCCAAGATCTCCTAGCCAATGAGCAGTTCTTC
>TRBD2|TRBJ2-7|TRBV29-1|14|NA
CSGGLAGESHEQYF
TGCAGCGGTGGACTAGCGGGGGAATCCCACGAGCAGTACTTC
>TRBD1|TRBJ2-7|TRBV4-3|16|NA
CASSREPGQGYNEQYF
TGCGCCAGCAGCCGCGAACCGGGACAGGGGTACAACGAGCAGTACTTC
>NA|TRBJ2-2|TRBV9|15|many
CASSVGTVNTGELFF
TGTGCCAGCAGCGTCGGGACGGTGAACACCGGGGAGCTGTTTTTT